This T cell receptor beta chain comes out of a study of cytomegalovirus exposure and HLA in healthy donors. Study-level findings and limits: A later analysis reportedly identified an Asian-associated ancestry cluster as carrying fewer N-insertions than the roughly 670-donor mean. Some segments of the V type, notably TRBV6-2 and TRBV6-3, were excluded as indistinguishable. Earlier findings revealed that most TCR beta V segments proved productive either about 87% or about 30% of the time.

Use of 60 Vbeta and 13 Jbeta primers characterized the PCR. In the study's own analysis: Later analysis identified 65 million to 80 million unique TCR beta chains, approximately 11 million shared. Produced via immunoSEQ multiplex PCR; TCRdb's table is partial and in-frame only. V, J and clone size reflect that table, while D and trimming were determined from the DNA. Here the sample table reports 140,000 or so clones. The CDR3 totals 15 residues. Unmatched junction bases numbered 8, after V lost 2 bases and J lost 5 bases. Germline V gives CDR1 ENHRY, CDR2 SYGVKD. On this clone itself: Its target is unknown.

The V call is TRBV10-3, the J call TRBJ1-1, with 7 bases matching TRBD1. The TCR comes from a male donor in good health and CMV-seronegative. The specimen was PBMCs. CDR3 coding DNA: TGTGCCATCAGTGAGGGACCTGTCAGGGGGACTGAAGCTTTCTTT. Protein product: CAISEGPVRGTEAFF.